This T cell receptor (beta chain) stems from a study of radiation and T cells in renal cell carcinoma (dated by TCRdb to about 2020). For context, the study as a whole: In total, some 50 samples, comprising some 25 tumors and 27 peripheral blood samples, were subjected to TCR beta sequencing. The final blood draw took place at 4 weeks after radiation, the same time as nephrectomy. A total of 3.5 million to 4.5 million unique CDR3 nucleotide sequences, encoding 2,500,000 or so unique CDR3 amino acid sequences, were found across all 50 or so samples.

The time point label for this specimen denotes: blood 4 weeks post-SBRT, at nephrectomy. The sample's treatment or condition, from its label and the paper: 15 Gy SBRT to primary tumor, nephrectomy 4 weeks later. The samples were drawn from a clinical trial, where primary renal cell carcinomas were treated with 15 Gy of stereotactic body radiation therapy and then removed by nephrectomy 4 weeks afterward. To follow tumor-enriched clonotypes, peripheral blood was collected serially from radiation-treated patients at baseline and again at 2 weeks and 4 weeks after SBRT. Every patient's renal cell carcinoma showed clear cell pathology. The QIAamp DNA Blood Mini Kit (Qiagen) was used to prepare genomic DNA for TCR sequencing. Only samples passing all quality control checks were included in the analyses. On this clone: The specificity of this receptor is unknown. Nothing much larger sits one base from this clone, and base qualities are not available.

TCR beta libraries were generated from genomic DNA with the immunoSEQ kit, following the manufacturer's recommendations. Library preparation used a first multiplex PCR with proprietary primers, then a second PCR adding unique barcodes, with bead cleanups after each round. Each sample batch included a kit-provided positive control reaction and a negative control reaction. The final libraries underwent checking on an Agilent 4200 TapeStation D1000 ScreenTape, volumetric pooling, and quantification by qPCR. Sequencing was performed on an Illumina NextSeq500 using a MidOutput 150-cycle cartridge, with 156 Read1 cycles, 15 Index1 cycles, and the kit custom primers. The pooled library was loaded at 1.0 pM, and roughly 20% PhiX control was spiked in. As for the original processing: Vendor-processed data were analyzed in R, and a clonotype was defined as all T cells sharing the same CDR3 nucleotide sequence. In the clone abundance analyses, frequencies were normalized to the 10,000 most abundant clones in each sample. Before analysis, public T cell clones were removed, and these numbered fewer than six per sample on average. Tumor-enriched clonotypes and baseline blood-enriched clonotypes were defined as those with an abundance difference of at least 32-fold between compartments. A beta-binomial differential abundance model was used to identify clonotypes that were expanded or contracted between blood time points. Tumor-blood repertoire similarity was measured with the Baroni-Urbani and Buser coefficient, and groups were compared using two-tailed Wilcoxon tests in R. Entries here come from immuneACCESS through TCRdb and include only in-frame sequences with V and J called. Some clones fail to appear in such tables; in the studies checked, an unresolved V gene covers under half of the shortfall, and the cause of the remainder is unknown. V and J calls and clone size are copied from that table; D and trimming were computed from the DNA. Across this sample there are 140,000 to 150,000 clones, with 65% to 90% seen only once. Around a sixth of the sample rests with the top ten.

The paper's findings and limits, for the study overall: Effects of radiation dose or scheduling on the TCR repertoire could not be addressed with the single-armed trial design. Because pretreatment tumor biopsies were not available, the study could not determine whether clonotypes were already present within the tumor at baseline. An increase in top tumor clonotypes in blood was observed from baseline to 2 weeks post-radiation, followed by contraction by 4 weeks, which was taken to suggest transient expansion of tumor-resident clones. Blood repertoire dynamics were not followed beyond 4 weeks after treatment.

From the cysteine up to the phenylalanine, the CDR3 has a length of 17 residues. Only CDR3 DNA is held: 51 bases, read in frame from base 1. CDR1 LGHNA and CDR2 YSLEER were looked up in the germline V gene. V loses 0 bases, J loses 8 bases, and the germline ends lie 22 bases apart. The TCR originated in a woman aged 50 to 60 with renal cell carcinoma. The sample consisted of blood, taken from a patient whose treatment included radiotherapy and nephrectomy. Recombination connected TRBV4-3 to TRBJ1-2, with TRBD1 perhaps the D gene, on 6 matching bases. The sequence in DNA is TGCGCCAGCAGCCAAGATGTAACAGGGACAAGAACTATGGGCTACACCTTC. This yields the protein CASSQDVTGTRTMGYTF.